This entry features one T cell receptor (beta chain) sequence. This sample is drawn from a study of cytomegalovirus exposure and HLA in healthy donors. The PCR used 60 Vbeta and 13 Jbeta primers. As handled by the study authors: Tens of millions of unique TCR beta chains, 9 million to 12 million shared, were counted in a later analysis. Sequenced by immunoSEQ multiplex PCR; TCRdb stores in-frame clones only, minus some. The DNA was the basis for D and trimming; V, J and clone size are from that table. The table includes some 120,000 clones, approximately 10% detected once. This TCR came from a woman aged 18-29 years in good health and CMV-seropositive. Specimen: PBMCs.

The CDR3 protein is CASSSSPEQFF. CDR3 nucleotide sequence: TGTGCCAGCAGTAGTAGTCCTGAGCAGTTCTTC. The V call is TRBV6-6, the J call TRBJ2-1; no firm D call. The V and J ends lost 5 bases and 9 bases respectively, with 8 bases between them. The CDR3 is 11 amino acids. The germline V gene has CDR1 MNHNY and CDR2 SVGAGI (reference sequence).